This T cell receptor beta chain was profiled in a study of T cell repertoires in cytomegalovirus infection. Background on the study: Matching HLA type, along with CMV infection, was indicated by public TCR beta signatures. Study results and caveats: Carriage of CMV together with the relevant HLA was identifiable through cumulative public TCR beta family frequency. HLA-C-restricted, CMV-specific TCR beta clonotypes were dominant ex vivo.

With regard to this clonotype: The target antigen is unknown.

TCRdb redid the calling of the reads with MiXCR, one entry per CDR3 protein. The sample gives about 230,000 distinct CDR3 sequences, roughly 23% of which show up once; 15% to 20% is in the top ten. Material: CD8+ T cells from PBMCs. The sequence came from a human donor in good health (CMV status not recorded). Some clones in this sample may be carry-over from other donors' samples.

The CDR3 loop reads CASSLIRPSAYGYTF. The CDR3 DNA is TGTGCCAGCAGTTTAATACGTCCGTCCGCTTATGGCTACACCTTC. The chain uses TRBV28 and TRBJ1-2; D uncertain. Trimming shortened V by 2 bases and J by 5 bases, and 15 bases separated the two germline ends. From germline, CDR1 is MDHEN and CDR2 SYDVKM. The CDR3 has 15 residues.